This is a list of T cell receptor beta chains from one sample in a study of naive and memory T cell subsets. TCRdb processed the UMI-ligation and nested PCR reads anew with MiXCR; each CDR3 protein has one entry. The data show approximately 140,000 distinct CDR3 sequences, about 20% seen once. The specimen was naive CD4+ T cells from blood. The receptor source for this set is a human donor in good health. Each CDR3 is given with its conserved first and last residue. A D gene is named only where the DNA matches it firmly. Clone sizes are given selectively: once, few, many, or a class where the clone is expanded.

j_gene	d_gene	v_gene	abundance	CDR3nt	CDR3aa
TRBJ2-7	-	TRBV4-1	-	TGCGCCAGCAATCGGGGTCCGGGCTACGAGCAGTACTTC	CASNRGPGYEQYF
TRBJ2-7	TRBD2	TRBV12-3/TRBV12-4	-	TGTGCCAGCAGTTTGGGACTAGCGGTATACGAGCAGTACTTC	CASSLGLAVYEQYF
TRBJ2-2	TRBD2	TRBV9	few	TGTGCCAGTGGCCCACTAGCGGTGAACACCGGGGAGCTGTTTTTT	CASGPLAVNTGELFF
TRBJ2-4	-	TRBV12-3/TRBV12-4	-	TGTGCCAGCAGACCAACAGGGCTTCCCAAAAACATTCAGTACTTC	CASRPTGLPKNIQYF
TRBJ2-1	TRBD2	TRBV6-7	few	TGTGCCAGCAACCACGGGACTAGCCGCGGGAATGAGCAGTTCTTC	CASNHGTSRGNEQFF
TRBJ1-3	-	TRBV10-3	-	TGTGCCATACGACAGAACTCTGGAAACACCATATATTTT	CAIRQNSGNTIYF
TRBJ2-3	TRBD2	TRBV5-6	-	TGTGCCAGCAGCTTACTAGCGGGAGGGACAGATACGCGGTATTTT	CASSLLAGGTDTRYF
TRBJ2-1	TRBD2	TRBV25-1	-	TGTGCCAGCAAAACTAGCGGGAGACATGAGCAGTTCTTC	CASKTSGRHEQFF
TRBJ2-7	TRBD1	TRBV18	many	TGTGCCAGCTCACGCGATCCGGACAGGGCGGAGGAGCAGTACTTC	CASSRDPDRAEEQYF
TRBJ1-1	TRBD1	TRBV18	many	TGTGCCAGCTCACCGGACAGGCTGGGCACTGAAGCTTTCTTT	CASSPDRLGTEAFF
TRBJ1-1	-	TRBV18	few	TGTGCCAGCTCACCAGAGGGATTGATTACTGAAGCTTTCTTT	CASSPEGLITEAFF
TRBJ1-5	-	TRBV12-3/TRBV12-4	-	TGTGCCAGCAGGGTCAATAGCAATCAGCCCCAGCATTTT	CASRVNSNQPQHF
TRBJ1-2	-	TRBV11-2	many	TGTGCCAGCAGCTTAGTCCGGCCGGGACCCAAACGCGGCTACACCTTC	CASSLVRPGPKRGYTF
TRBJ2-7	-	TRBV10-1	few	TGCGCCAGCAGTGAGTCCGGTTTACTCGAGCAGTACTTC	CASSESGLLEQYF
TRBJ2-7	-	TRBV10-3	-	TGTGCCGTCGGACAGAGCATCTCCTACGAGCAGTACTTC	CAVGQSISYEQYF
TRBJ2-5	-	TRBV15	-	TGTGCCACCAGCAGAGTCCCCAGTAAAGAGACCCAGTACTTC	CATSRVPSKETQYF
TRBJ1-1	-	TRBV3-1	few	TGTGCCAGCAGCCAAGATTCAGGGGCGCGGACTGAAGCTTTCTTT	CASSQDSGARTEAFF
TRBJ1-2	-	TRBV14	many	TGTGCCAGCAGCCAATTAAATCCGGGACACCTTAACTATGGCTACACCTTC	CASSQLNPGHLNYGYTF
TRBJ2-3	-	TRBV27	few	TGTGCCAGCAGTTTAGCGCGGCGGGATACGCAGTATTTT	CASSLARRDTQYF
TRBJ1-2	TRBD1	TRBV5-4	-	TGTGCCAGCAGCCCCAAACTGACAGGGGCGGTCAACTATGGCTACACCTTC	CASSPKLTGAVNYGYTF
TRBJ1-1	-	TRBV4-1	-	TGCGCCAGCAGCCAAGCTGTGGCCGTCCTCCCTGAAGCTTTCTTT	CASSQAVAVLPEAFF
TRBJ2-4	-	TRBV20-1	-	TGCAGTGCTCCACAGGTGGCTGGGAACATTCAGTACTTC	CSAPQVAGNIQYF
TRBJ2-7	-	TRBV12-3/TRBV12-4	many	TGTGCCAGCCGGGACCGAAACTCCTACGAGCAGTACTTC	CASRDRNSYEQYF
TRBJ2-7	-	TRBV28	-	TGTGCCAGCAGTTTCTTGGGAGCCGAGCAGTACTTC	CASSFLGAEQYF
TRBJ1-6	-	TRBV28	-	TGTGCCAGCAGTTCAGGTTCCTCCTATAATTCACCCCTCCACTTT	CASSSGSSYNSPLHF
TRBJ2-3	TRBD2	TRBV7-2	once	TGTGCCAGCAGCATTACTAGCGGGAGCACAGATACGCAGTATTTT	CASSITSGSTDTQYF
TRBJ2-7	TRBD2	TRBV7-2	many	TGTGCCAGCAGCCTCCGGCGGGTGAGCGGGGCTACCTACGAGCAGTACTTC	CASSLRRVSGATYEQYF
TRBJ2-1	TRBD2	TRBV20-1	few	TGCAGTGCTAGCGCGCTAGCGGACTCCTACAATGAGCAGTTCTTC	CSASALADSYNEQFF
TRBJ2-7	-	TRBV27	-	TGTGCCAGCAGTCCAGGGGACACCTCCTACGAGCAGTACTTC	CASSPGDTSYEQYF
TRBJ2-1	TRBD2	TRBV15	-	TGTGCCACCAGCAGACCGGGACTAGCGGGAGTGAGGGAGCAGTTCTTC	CATSRPGLAGVREQFF